A single T cell receptor (beta chain) is shown here with its context. The target antigen is unknown. This sample stems from a study of Tregs in tolerant kidney transplant recipients. Looking at the study overall: The nonmyeloablative bone marrow transplants came from related graft donors, with transient mixed chimerism.

Study findings and constraints: Activated donor B cell expansion appeared to reveal the most relevant donor-specific TCRbeta repertoire.

TCRdb's copy holds only in-frame clones and misses some; the assay was immunoSEQ multiplex PCR. The sample holds 100,000 to 120,000 clones; nearly 90% are singletons and the top ten take 0.34%. Germline V gene data show CDR1 as SGHTA and CDR2 as FQGNSA. The CDR3 is 17 amino acids. The V segment lost 1 base and the J segment 2 bases; nucleotides outside the gene matches: 9. The origin of this receptor is a human donor who received a combined kidney and bone marrow transplant. This rearrangement joins TRBV7-2 to TRBJ2-7, with 9 bases aligning to TRBD2. The sample consisted of CD4+ T cells from blood, taken before the transplant. The CDR3 coding sequence is TGTGCCAGCAGCTTAGTCGGTAGCGGGAGCTTGGCCTACGAGCAGTACTTC. It translates to CASSLVGSGSLAYEQYF.